These T cell receptor beta chains were read from a single sample in a study of blood T cell repertoires in COVID-19. Clones were sequenced by immunoSEQ multiplex PCR, and TCRdb holds only the in-frame ones, with some missing. The repertoire holds under 85,000 clones, with roughly three quarters as singletons. What was sequenced was peripheral blood. These receptors were obtained from a man at least 80 years old with acute or convalescent COVID-19. The CDR3 runs from the conserved cysteine through the conserved F or W. Each record gives: D gene, clone size, V gene, J gene, CDR3 protein, CDR3 DNA. A D gene is named only where the DNA matches it firmly. Some rows mark clone size as missing; the rest say once, few, many or name a class of expanded clone.

d_call: NA
clone_size: NA
v_call: TRBV6-2/TRBV6-3
j_call: TRBJ2-7
cdr3_aa: CASSYLLFDEQYF
cdr3_nt: TGTGCCAGCAGTTACCTTCTTTTTGACGAGCAGTACTTC

d_call: TRBD1
clone_size: many
v_call: TRBV9
j_call: TRBJ2-3
cdr3_aa: CASSRRQGLGIEISTDTQYF
cdr3_nt: TGTGCCAGCAGCCGACGACAGGGCCTGGGCATCGAGATAAGCACAGATACGCAGTATTTT

d_call: TRBD1
clone_size: NA
v_call: TRBV2
j_call: TRBJ1-5
cdr3_aa: CASGDRGVRSNQPQHF
cdr3_nt: TGTGCCAGCGGTGACAGGGGGGTACGTAGCAATCAGCCCCAGCATTTT

d_call: TRBD1
clone_size: NA
v_call: TRBV18
j_call: TRBJ2-2
cdr3_aa: CASSEGQLNTGELFF
cdr3_nt: TGTGCCAGCTCAGAGGGACAGTTAAACACCGGGGAGCTGTTTTTT

d_call: TRBD2
clone_size: NA
v_call: TRBV2
j_call: TRBJ2-7
cdr3_aa: CASRVSGGLNEQYF
cdr3_nt: TGTGCCAGCAGAGTCTCGGGGGGGCTGAACGAGCAGTACTTC

d_call: NA
clone_size: NA
v_call: TRBV11-3
j_call: TRBJ2-7
cdr3_aa: CASSLGGGQSYEQYF
cdr3_nt: TGTGCCAGCAGCTTAGGTGGGGGACAAAGCTACGAGCAGTACTTC

d_call: TRBD1
clone_size: NA
v_call: TRBV6-1
j_call: TRBJ1-6
cdr3_aa: CASSEKDVVAGGTNSPLHF
cdr3_nt: TGTGCCAGCAGTGAAAAGGACGTGGTGGCAGGGGGCACTAATTCACCCCTCCACTTT

d_call: NA
clone_size: NA
v_call: TRBV5-6
j_call: TRBJ1-1
cdr3_aa: CASSTVTVVNTEAFF
cdr3_nt: TGTGCCAGCAGCACCGTCACCGTAGTGAACACTGAAGCTTTCTTT

d_call: TRBD2
clone_size: once
v_call: TRBV5-4
j_call: TRBJ2-3
cdr3_aa: CASSLTSGGRDTQYF
cdr3_nt: TGTGCCAGCAGCTTGACTAGCGGGGGGAGAGATACGCAGTATTTT

d_call: TRBD2
clone_size: few
v_call: TRBV7-2
j_call: TRBJ2-1
cdr3_aa: CASRSPGGLNNEQFF
cdr3_nt: TGTGCCAGCAGATCGCCGGGGGGGTTGAACAATGAGCAGTTCTTC

d_call: TRBD2
clone_size: NA
v_call: TRBV4-1
j_call: TRBJ2-5
cdr3_aa: CASSPKTSVGPRETQYF
cdr3_nt: TGCGCCAGCAGCCCAAAGACTAGCGTGGGACCCCGAGAGACCCAGTACTTC

d_call: NA
clone_size: NA
v_call: TRBV5-8
j_call: TRBJ1-5
cdr3_aa: CASSLLRGNQPQHF
cdr3_nt: TGTGCCAGCAGCTTGCTCCGAGGCAATCAGCCCCAGCATTTT

d_call: TRBD2
clone_size: NA
v_call: TRBV7-8
j_call: TRBJ2-1
cdr3_aa: CASSLSSGRAVAYNEQFF
cdr3_nt: TGTGCCAGCAGCTTAAGCAGCGGGAGGGCCGTGGCCTACAATGAGCAGTTCTTC

d_call: NA
clone_size: NA
v_call: TRBV3-1/TRBV3-2
j_call: TRBJ2-7
cdr3_aa: CASSLTRGYEQYF
cdr3_nt: TGTGCCAGCAGCCTCACCAGGGGCTACGAGCAGTACTTC

d_call: NA
clone_size: NA
v_call: TRBV9
j_call: TRBJ2-7
cdr3_aa: CASREGAGDPYEQYF
cdr3_nt: TGTGCCAGCAGAGAAGGGGCAGGCGATCCTTACGAGCAGTACTTC

d_call: NA
clone_size: NA
v_call: TRBV20-1
j_call: TRBJ2-2
cdr3_aa: CSASIRPPGELFF
cdr3_nt: TGCAGTGCTAGTATCAGGCCCCCCGGGGAGCTGTTTTTT

d_call: NA
clone_size: few
v_call: TRBV19
j_call: TRBJ1-1
cdr3_aa: CASARTDNTEAFF
cdr3_nt: TGTGCCAGCGCACGGACAGACAACACTGAAGCTTTCTTT

d_call: TRBD2
clone_size: NA
v_call: TRBV14
j_call: TRBJ2-1
cdr3_aa: CASSQDIPPGLAGVESYNEQFF
cdr3_nt: TGTGCCAGCAGCCAAGATATCCCTCCGGGACTAGCGGGAGTAGAGTCCTACAATGAGCAGTTCTTC

d_call: NA
clone_size: NA
v_call: TRBV2
j_call: TRBJ2-3
cdr3_aa: CASRSPLSTDTQYF
cdr3_nt: TGTGCCAGCAGGTCCCCTTTAAGCACAGATACGCAGTATTTT

d_call: TRBD2
clone_size: NA
v_call: TRBV5-1
j_call: TRBJ2-3
cdr3_aa: CASRGGLAGSTDTQYF
cdr3_nt: TGCGCCAGCAGGGGAGGACTAGCGGGCTCCACAGATACGCAGTATTTT

d_call: TRBD2
clone_size: NA
v_call: TRBV2
j_call: TRBJ2-3
cdr3_aa: CASSDMTSSRTQYF
cdr3_nt: TGTGCCAGCAGCGATATGACTAGCAGCCGAACGCAGTATTTT

d_call: NA
clone_size: NA
v_call: TRBV4-3
j_call: TRBJ1-4
cdr3_aa: CASSQEGAGGKLFF
cdr3_nt: TGCGCCAGCAGCCAAGAAGGGGCCGGGGGGAAACTGTTTTTT

d_call: NA
clone_size: NA
v_call: TRBV28
j_call: TRBJ1-2
cdr3_aa: CASSFSSRGYGYTF
cdr3_nt: TGTGCCAGCAGTTTTTCTTCCAGGGGATATGGCTACACCTTC

d_call: NA
clone_size: NA
v_call: TRBV19
j_call: TRBJ2-1
cdr3_aa: CASSISRFNEQFF
cdr3_nt: TGTGCCAGTAGTATAAGCCGGTTCAATGAGCAGTTCTTC

d_call: TRBD2
clone_size: NA
v_call: TRBV5-1
j_call: TRBJ2-3
cdr3_aa: CASSLIAGGGTDTQYF
cdr3_nt: TGCGCCAGCAGCTTAATAGCGGGGGGAGGCACAGATACGCAGTATTTT

d_call: TRBD1
clone_size: few
v_call: TRBV7-3
j_call: TRBJ1-2
cdr3_aa: CASTPSRGQGSYTF
cdr3_nt: TGTGCCAGCACCCCATCAAGAGGACAGGGGAGCTACACCTTC

d_call: TRBD1
clone_size: NA
v_call: TRBV29-1
j_call: TRBJ1-4
cdr3_aa: CSGSRDSGEKLFF
cdr3_nt: TGCAGCGGAAGCCGGGACAGTGGGGAAAAACTGTTTTTT

d_call: NA
clone_size: NA
v_call: TRBV7-2
j_call: TRBJ2-5
cdr3_aa: CASSLIGGETQYF
cdr3_nt: TGTGCCAGCAGCTTAATCGGGGGTGAGACCCAGTACTTC

d_call: NA
clone_size: NA
v_call: TRBV28
j_call: TRBJ1-3
cdr3_aa: CASTRGSGNTIYF
cdr3_nt: TGTGCCAGCACCCGGGGCTCTGGAAACACCATATATTTT

d_call: TRBD2
clone_size: NA
v_call: TRBV2
j_call: TRBJ2-7
cdr3_aa: CATNSGSSYEQYF
cdr3_nt: TGTGCCACAAATAGCGGGAGTAGCTACGAGCAGTACTTC

d_call: NA
clone_size: NA
v_call: TRBV5-4
j_call: TRBJ1-2
cdr3_aa: CASSLSPPIGYTF
cdr3_nt: TGTGCCAGCAGCTTAAGCCCCCCAATTGGCTACACCTTC

d_call: NA
clone_size: NA
v_call: TRBV5-1
j_call: TRBJ2-1
cdr3_aa: CASGGGLGEQFF
cdr3_nt: TGCGCCAGCGGGGGGGGCTTAGGTGAGCAGTTCTTC

d_call: NA
clone_size: NA
v_call: TRBV19
j_call: TRBJ2-1
cdr3_aa: CASSTGQLNEQFF
cdr3_nt: TGTGCCAGTAGTACCGGACAGCTCAATGAGCAGTTCTTC

d_call: NA
clone_size: few
v_call: TRBV4-1
j_call: TRBJ2-7
cdr3_aa: CASSPRGGRTYEQYF
cdr3_nt: TGCGCCAGCAGCCCGCGGGGTGGACGAACCTACGAGCAGTACTTC

d_call: NA
clone_size: NA
v_call: TRBV7-9
j_call: TRBJ1-3
cdr3_aa: CASSIDRGSTIYF
cdr3_nt: TGTGCCAGCAGTATCGACAGAGGAAGCACCATATATTTT

d_call: TRBD1
clone_size: NA
v_call: TRBV11-2
j_call: TRBJ1-1
cdr3_aa: CASREDRAGEAFF
cdr3_nt: TGTGCCAGCAGAGAGGACAGGGCGGGTGAAGCTTTCTTT

d_call: NA
clone_size: NA
v_call: TRBV7-6
j_call: TRBJ2-1
cdr3_aa: CASSAFTTGDRTYYNEQFF
cdr3_nt: TGTGCCAGCAGCGCATTCACGACCGGAGACAGGACGTATTACAATGAGCAGTTCTTC

d_call: TRBD1
clone_size: many
v_call: TRBV6-1
j_call: TRBJ1-1
cdr3_aa: CASSDPYRQGDTEAFF
cdr3_nt: TGTGCCAGCAGTGACCCTTACAGACAGGGTGACACTGAAGCTTTCTTT

d_call: NA
clone_size: NA
v_call: TRBV4-2
j_call: TRBJ2-4
cdr3_aa: CASSQDGSGENIQYF
cdr3_nt: TGTGCCAGCAGCCAAGACGGTAGCGGTGAAAACATTCAGTACTTC

d_call: TRBD1
clone_size: NA
v_call: TRBV4-2
j_call: TRBJ1-5
cdr3_aa: CASSQSAGGGNQPQHF
cdr3_nt: TGTGCCAGCAGCCAGAGCGCAGGGGGTGGGAATCAGCCCCAGCATTTT

d_call: NA
clone_size: NA
v_call: TRBV7-2
j_call: TRBJ1-2
cdr3_aa: CASSITPGQAHNYGYTF
cdr3_nt: TGTGCCAGCAGCATCACCCCGGGACAAGCCCATAACTATGGCTACACCTTC

d_call: TRBD1
clone_size: many
v_call: TRBV7-6
j_call: TRBJ1-3
cdr3_aa: CASSQAYRGPGNTIYF
cdr3_nt: TGTGCCAGCAGCCAAGCCTACAGGGGCCCTGGAAACACCATATATTTT

d_call: TRBD2
clone_size: NA
v_call: TRBV5-4
j_call: TRBJ2-2
cdr3_aa: CASSLGRASGNWELFF
cdr3_nt: TGTGCCAGCAGCTTGGGCCGGGCTAGCGGGAACTGGGAGCTGTTTTTT

d_call: TRBD1
clone_size: NA
v_call: TRBV4-2
j_call: TRBJ2-1
cdr3_aa: CASSQDRDRDNEQFF
cdr3_nt: TGTGCCAGCAGCCAAGACCGGGACAGGGACAATGAGCAGTTCTTC

d_call: TRBD1
clone_size: NA
v_call: TRBV28
j_call: TRBJ1-6
cdr3_aa: CASSSPTGGSPLHF
cdr3_nt: TGTGCCAGCAGTTCCCCCACAGGGGGATCACCCCTCCACTTT

d_call: TRBD1
clone_size: NA
v_call: TRBV18
j_call: TRBJ1-2
cdr3_aa: CASSPDRANYGYTF
cdr3_nt: TGTGCCAGCTCACCGGACAGGGCGAACTATGGCTACACCTTC

d_call: NA
clone_size: NA
v_call: TRBV24-1
j_call: TRBJ2-3
cdr3_aa: CATSDLGRTQYF
cdr3_nt: TGTGCCACCAGTGATTTGGGGCGAACGCAGTATTTT